Listed below are T cell receptor beta chains from one sample, sequenced in a study of technical replicates of blood from several donors. Clones were read by immunoSEQ multiplex PCR, and TCRdb kept only the in-frame ones, dropping some. The data contain tens of thousands of clones, 90% to 95% of them seen just once; the ten biggest clones take up 4.2%. The sequenced sample was PBMCs. Receptors originate from a human donor in good health. Some clones in this sample may be carry-over from other donors' samples. The CDR3 runs from the conserved cysteine through the conserved F or W. The D gene is left open where the match is weak. A row's size may be missing; if present it is once, few, many or a size class.

cdr3_length	j_call	d_call	v_call	clone_size	cdr3_nt	cdr3_aa
14	TRBJ2-1	TRBD2	TRBV5-1	.	TGCGCCAGCAGCTTGGGCAGCGGGAGGAATGAGCAGTTCTTC	CASSLGSGRNEQFF
15	TRBJ1-3	.	TRBV4-3	.	TGCGCCAGCAGCCCCACGGGAGAGGCTGGAAACACCATATATTTT	CASSPTGEAGNTIYF
16	TRBJ2-7	TRBD2	TRBV10-3	.	TGTGCCATCAGCTCCGGTTCTAGCGGGGGTTATAACGAGCAGTACTTC	CAISSGSSGGYNEQYF
18	TRBJ1-3	.	TRBV4-1	.	TGCGCCAGCAGCCAAGTCTTGATAATTGACAGAACTGGAAACACCATATATTTT	CASSQVLIIDRTGNTIYF
18	TRBJ1-4	TRBD1	TRBV4-1	.	TGCGCCAGCAGAAACCTTCAGAGCAGGGACAGGCTCAATGAAAAACTGTTTTTT	CASRNLQSRDRLNEKLFF
15	TRBJ2-3	TRBD1	TRBV15	once	TGTGCCACCAGCAGGGACAGGGCAGTATCAGATACGCAGTATTTT	CATSRDRAVSDTQYF
18	TRBJ2-7	TRBD2	TRBV5-4	.	TGTGCCAGCAGCCCCGACGGGACTAGCGCCCAGAACCCGTACGAGCAGTACTTC	CASSPDGTSAQNPYEQYF
16	TRBJ1-4	.	TRBV10-2	few	TGCGCCAGCAGTGAGCCAGCCGGGACATACGGTGAAAAACTGTTTTTT	CASSEPAGTYGEKLFF
16	TRBJ1-2	TRBD1	TRBV7-9	.	TGTGCCAGCAGCTTAGAGACAGGGGGACGCGCTTATGGCTACACCTTC	CASSLETGGRAYGYTF
14	TRBJ2-3	TRBD1	TRBV27	few	TGTGCCAGCAGCCCAGACAGGGCTCCAGATACGCAGTATTTT	CASSPDRAPDTQYF
16	TRBJ2-5	TRBD2	TRBV5-1	.	TGCGCCAGCAGCTCTTCTTTAGCGGGAGGAGGAGAGACCCAGTACTTC	CASSSSLAGGGETQYF
16	TRBJ2-3	.	TRBV7-3	.	TGTGCCAGCAGCTTAAGGGCGGGGGCCGTCACAGATACGCAGTATTTT	CASSLRAGAVTDTQYF
15	TRBJ2-2	.	TRBV9	.	TGTGCCAGCAGCGTAGGTGGGACAAACACCGGGGAGCTGTTTTTT	CASSVGGTNTGELFF
13	TRBJ1-2	.	TRBV7-9	.	TGTGCCAGCAGCTTAACCAGTAACTATGGCTACACCTTC	CASSLTSNYGYTF
13	TRBJ1-2	.	TRBV7-9	.	TGTGCCAGCAGCTCCGAGCGGGTATTGGGCTACACCTTC	CASSSERVLGYTF
15	TRBJ2-3	.	TRBV5-4	once	TGTGCCAGCAGCTTGATCGGGGAGATGTCAGATACGCAGTATTTT	CASSLIGEMSDTQYF
17	TRBJ2-1	TRBD2	TRBV14	.	TGTGCCAGCAGTCCTACCCTACTAGCGGGTGCATACAATGAGCAGTTCTTC	CASSPTLLAGAYNEQFF
14	TRBJ1-2	.	TRBV5-8	.	TGTGCCAGCAGCTCACGGGGGGGGGCTCGAGGCTACACCTTC	CASSSRGGARGYTF
16	TRBJ2-7	.	TRBV4-3	.	TGCGCCAGCAGCCCGTACAGGGGCAGCGGGCCGCTGGGGCAGTACTTC	CASSPYRGSGPLGQYF
14	TRBJ2-1	TRBD1	TRBV4-1	.	TGCGCCAGCAGCCAAGAGGGACAGCTGGATGAGCAGTTCTTC	CASSQEGQLDEQFF